This TCR beta chain was recovered during a study of tumor and adjacent non-tumor tissue in lung cancer. Overall study: Patients were aged about 30 to 80, about 10 men and roughly 5 women, stage I to III.

Study-wide findings and caveats: In normal lung, the top 100 clones were significantly more dominant than in tumor. Patients with more diverse tumor TCRs had worse survival.

TCRbeta libraries were built with three rounds of nested PCR, modified from ARM-PCR. TCRdb itself ran the multiplex PCR reads through MiXCR, one entry per CDR3 protein. Seen here are fewer than 75,000 distinct CDR3 sequences, approximately 73% observed once, and the top ten hold 45%. The CDR3 is made up of 16 amino acids. V dropped 5 bases and J dropped 0; count of bases not matched to a gene: 8. CDR1 is MNHNY and CDR2 is SVGAGI in the germline V gene (reference sequence). This sample's RNA came from whole unsorted tissue. Distant lung tissue was collected more than 3 cm away from the tumor edge. Chemotherapy-naive patients with new lung cancer underwent thoracic surgery in China, August–late 2014. There are a few counts of this clonotype. Its cognate antigen is unknown.

Sample: distant non-tumor lung tissue. This TCR came from a man in his fifties or sixties with non-small cell lung cancer. This chain joins TRBV6-6 and TRBJ2-7; TRBD1 matches 9 bases. The CDR3: CASSHTGQGDSYEQYF. The DNA for the CDR3 is TGTGCCAGCAGTCACACGGGACAGGGAGACTCCTACGAGCAGTACTTC.